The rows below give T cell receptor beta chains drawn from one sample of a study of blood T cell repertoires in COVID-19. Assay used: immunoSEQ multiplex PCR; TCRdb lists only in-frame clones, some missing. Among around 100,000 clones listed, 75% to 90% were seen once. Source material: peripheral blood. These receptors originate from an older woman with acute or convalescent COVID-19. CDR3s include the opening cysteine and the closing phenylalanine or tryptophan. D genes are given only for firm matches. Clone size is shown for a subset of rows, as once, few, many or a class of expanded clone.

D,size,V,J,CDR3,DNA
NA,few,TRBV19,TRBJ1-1,CASSPGPGLDEAFF,TGTGCCAGTAGTCCCGGACCGGGGTTGGATGAAGCTTTCTTT
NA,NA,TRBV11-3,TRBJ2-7,CACRQRSSYEQYF,TGTGCCTGTAGACAGAGAAGCTCCTACGAGCAGTACTTC
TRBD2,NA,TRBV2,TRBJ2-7,CASSYLQGGYEQYF,TGTGCCAGCAGTTATCTTCAGGGAGGGTACGAGCAGTACTTC
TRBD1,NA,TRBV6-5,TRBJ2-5,CASRMDRVQETQYF,TGTGCCAGCAGAATGGACAGGGTTCAAGAGACCCAGTACTTC
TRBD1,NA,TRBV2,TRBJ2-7,CASRDRGGTEQYF,TGTGCCAGCAGGGACAGGGGGGGCACGGAGCAGTACTTC
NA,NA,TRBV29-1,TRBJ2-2,CSVEAREGSGELFF,TGCAGCGTTGAAGCCAGGGAAGGGTCCGGGGAGCTGTTTTTT
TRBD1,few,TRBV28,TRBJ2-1,CASSQADRGTIGNEQFF,TGTGCCAGCAGTCAGGCGGACAGGGGAACGATTGGGAATGAGCAGTTCTTC
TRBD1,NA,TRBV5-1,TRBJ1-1,CASSPTGVNTEAFF,TGCGCCAGCAGCCCGACAGGGGTGAACACTGAAGCTTTCTTT
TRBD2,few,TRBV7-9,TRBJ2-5,CASSPLGGRGETQYF,TGTGCCAGCAGCCCCCTCGGCGGGAGAGGGGAGACCCAGTACTTC
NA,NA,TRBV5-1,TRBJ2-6,CASSTGQFSGANVLTF,TGCGCCAGCAGCACCGGACAGTTCTCTGGGGCCAACGTCCTGACTTTC
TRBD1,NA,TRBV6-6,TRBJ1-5,CASSLDRAQPQHF,TGTGCCAGCAGTCTAGACAGGGCTCAACCCCAGCATTTT
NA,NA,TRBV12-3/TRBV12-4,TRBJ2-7,CASSSIYEQYF,TGTGCCAGCAGTTCCATTTACGAGCAGTACTTC
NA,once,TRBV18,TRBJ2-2,CASSADMNTGELFF,TGTGCCAGCTCAGCGGACATGAACACCGGGGAGCTGTTTTTT
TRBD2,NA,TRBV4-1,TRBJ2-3,CASSQPPGRGITDTQYF,TGCGCCAGCAGCCAACCCCCTGGGCGGGGGATCACAGATACGCAGTATTTT
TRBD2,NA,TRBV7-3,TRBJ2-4,CASSLGAGVPRAKNIQYF,TGTGCCAGCAGCTTGGGAGCGGGGGTCCCTCGAGCCAAAAACATTCAGTACTTC
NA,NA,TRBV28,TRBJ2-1,CASSPGRVYNEQFF,TGTGCCAGCAGTCCAGGGCGCGTATACAATGAGCAGTTCTTC